These T cell receptor beta chains were read from a single sample in a study of cytomegalovirus exposure and HLA in healthy donors. Produced via immunoSEQ multiplex PCR; TCRdb's table is partial and in-frame only. The sample has fewer than 90,000 clones, 94% seen once. Input material: PBMCs. These receptors were collected from a woman in her late teens or twenties in good health and CMV-seronegative. Each CDR3 is given with its conserved first and last residue. The D gene is left open where the match is weak. Where a row states a size, it is once, few, many or the class of an expanded clone; other rows omit it.

TRBD1,TRBJ2-5,TRBV19,-,CASTDRGIEETQYF,TGTGCCAGTACAGACAGGGGGATCGAAGAGACCCAGTACTTC
TRBD2,TRBJ2-1,TRBV30,once,CAWRTSGGLITSSYNEQFF,TGTGCCTGGAGGACTAGCGGGGGGCTTATTACCAGCTCCTACAATGAGCAGTTCTTC
-,TRBJ1-1,TRBV18,-,CASSPETEAFF,TGTGCCAGCTCACCAGAGACTGAAGCTTTCTTT
-,TRBJ2-3,TRBV10-3,once,CAISESRIQGTGTDTQYF,TGTGCCATCAGTGAGTCGCGGATCCAGGGGACGGGCACAGATACGCAGTATTTT
-,TRBJ2-1,TRBV11-3,-,CASSSRLGYEQFF,TGTGCCAGCAGCTCGCGACTAGGCTATGAGCAGTTCTTC
-,TRBJ2-3,TRBV5-5,-,CASSLEQSPSTDTQYF,TGTGCCAGCAGCTTGGAACAGTCGCCTAGCACAGATACGCAGTATTTT
-,TRBJ1-4,TRBV2,-,CASIAATNEKLFF,TGTGCCAGCATAGCTGCAACTAATGAAAAACTGTTTTTT
-,TRBJ1-5,TRBV6-1,once,CASSERALPFDSNQPQHF,TGTGCCAGCAGTGAGAGGGCCCTTCCGTTCGATAGCAATCAGCCCCAGCATTTT
-,TRBJ2-1,TRBV11-2,-,CASSYRGRYEQFF,TGTGCCAGCAGCTACCGCGGGCGTTACGAGCAGTTCTTC
TRBD1,TRBJ1-5,TRBV6-1,-,CASSEAPGTGDQPQHF,TGTGCCAGCAGTGAAGCTCCCGGGACAGGGGATCAGCCCCAGCATTTT
TRBD2,TRBJ2-1,TRBV10-2,-,CASSFGLAGGQQFF,TGCGCCAGCAGCTTCGGACTAGCTGGGGGTCAGCAGTTCTTC
-,TRBJ1-5,TRBV19,-,CASSLQASQPQHF,TGTGCCAGTAGTTTACAGGCTTCTCAGCCCCAGCATTTT
-,TRBJ2-7,TRBV7-2,-,CASSPNRSSYEQYF,TGTGCCAGCAGCCCCAATAGGAGCTCCTACGAGCAGTACTTC
-,TRBJ2-7,TRBV9,few,CASSVAGHLSEQYF,TGTGCCAGCAGCGTAGCGGGACATCTTTCCGAGCAGTACTTC
-,TRBJ1-1,TRBV28,-,CASTTSWGGAFF,TGTGCCAGCACAACTTCGTGGGGGGGAGCTTTCTTT
-,TRBJ2-1,TRBV27,-,CASSFLSSGEQFF,TGTGCCAGCAGCTTCCTAAGTAGCGGTGAGCAGTTCTTC
-,TRBJ2-3,TRBV7-9,-,CASSPTGTRTDTQYF,TGTGCCAGCAGCCCGACCGGGACACGCACAGATACGCAGTATTTT
-,TRBJ2-4,TRBV5-1,-,CASSWGLGVAKNIQYF,TGCGCCAGCAGCTGGGGGCTGGGAGTAGCCAAAAACATTCAGTACTTC
TRBD1,TRBJ2-1,TRBV7-2,-,CASSLAGTGNEQFF,TGTGCCAGCAGCTTAGCAGGGACAGGGAATGAGCAGTTCTTC
TRBD2,TRBJ2-3,TRBV7-8,-,CASSLGLAGIPDTQYF,TGTGCCAGCAGCTTAGGTCTAGCGGGAATCCCAGATACGCAGTATTTT
-,TRBJ1-3,TRBV14,once,CASSLQPGNTIYF,TGTGCCAGCAGCCTACAACCTGGAAACACCATATATTTT
TRBD1,TRBJ2-7,TRBV27,-,CASSQRDRPYEQYF,TGTGCCAGCAGTCAACGGGACAGGCCCTACGAGCAGTACTTC
TRBD2,TRBJ2-7,TRBV7-6,-,CASSRSPTSGSYEQYF,TGTGCCAGCAGCCGGAGCCCGACTAGCGGGAGCTACGAGCAGTACTTC
TRBD2,TRBJ2-1,TRBV28,-,CASSFPIRRLAGRDEQFF,TGTGCCAGCAGTTTCCCAATACGACGACTAGCGGGAAGGGATGAGCAGTTCTTC
TRBD2,TRBJ2-3,TRBV15,-,CATSDLAGGPTDTQYF,TGTGCCACCAGCGATTTAGCGGGGGGCCCCACAGATACGCAGTATTTT
-,TRBJ2-1,TRBV4-2,-,CASSQDRWQDNEQFF,TGTGCCAGCAGCCAAGATCGGTGGCAGGACAATGAGCAGTTCTTC
TRBD1,TRBJ1-1,TRBV6-5,-,CASSYSGQGNTEAFF,TGTGCCAGCAGTTACTCGGGACAGGGGAACACTGAAGCTTTCTTT
-,TRBJ1-2,TRBV7-9,-,CASSLRQDGYTF,TGTGCCAGCAGCTTAAGACAGGATGGCTACACCTTC
-,TRBJ1-2,TRBV27,once,CASSLYYGTYGYTF,TGTGCCAGCAGTTTGTACTACGGAACCTATGGCTACACCTTC
-,TRBJ1-1,TRBV4-2,-,CASSPDLNTEAFF,TGTGCCAGCAGTCCCGACTTGAACACTGAAGCTTTCTTT
TRBD2,TRBJ2-3,TRBV29-1,-,CSVVPSGRAGRDTQYF,TGCAGCGTTGTTCCTAGCGGGAGGGCCGGCAGAGATACGCAGTATTTT
TRBD1,TRBJ2-3,TRBV5-8,-,CASSNRQGTIDTQYF,TGTGCCAGCAGCAATCGACAGGGGACCATAGATACGCAGTATTTT